This T cell receptor (beta chain) originates from a study of response to subunit inactivated influenza vaccine. Study-wide findings and caveats: The authors put forward the suggestion that each seasonal influenza vaccination may bring in only a limited number of new T cells.

Per the germline V gene, CDR1 is SGDLS and CDR2 is YYNGEE. The CDR3 consists of 15 residues. J lost 2 bases, V lost 2 bases, and 4 bases had no gene match. Each CDR3 protein is one row after TCRdb ran MiXCR on the RT-PCR reads. The profile shows about 700,000 distinct CDR3 sequences, around 13% of them singletons. On this clonotype: Its antigen is still unknown.

This receptor was taken from a man in his forties or fifties who received an inactivated influenza vaccine. The genes are TRBV9 and TRBJ2-3; 8 positions agree with TRBD2. Here the sequenced sample was PBMCs from blood, taken 14 to 15 days before vaccination. The CDR3 sequence is CASSVSGVTTDTQYF. The CDR3 nucleotides read TGTGCCAGCAGCGTTAGCGGGGTAACCACAGATACGCAGTATTTT.